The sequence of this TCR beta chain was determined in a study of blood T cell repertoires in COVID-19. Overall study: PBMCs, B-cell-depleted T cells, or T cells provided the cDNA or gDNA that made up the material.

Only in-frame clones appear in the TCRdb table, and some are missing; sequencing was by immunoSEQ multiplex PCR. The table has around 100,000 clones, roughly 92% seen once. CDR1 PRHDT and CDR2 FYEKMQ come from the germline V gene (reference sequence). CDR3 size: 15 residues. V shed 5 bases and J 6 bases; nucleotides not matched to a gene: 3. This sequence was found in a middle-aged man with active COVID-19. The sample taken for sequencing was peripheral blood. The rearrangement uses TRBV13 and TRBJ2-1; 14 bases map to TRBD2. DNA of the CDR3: TGTGCCAGCAGCCCCGGACTAGCGGGAGGCAATGAGCAGTTCTTC. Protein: CASSPGLAGGNEQFF.